Listed below are T cell receptor beta chains from one sample, sequenced in a study of cytomegalovirus exposure and HLA in healthy donors. Assay: immunoSEQ multiplex PCR; the TCRdb copy retains only in-frame clones and omits some. The table includes 150,000 to 180,000 clones, approximately 84% detected once. The sample comprised PBMCs. The source of these receptors is a woman aged 18-29 years in good health and CMV-seronegative. CDR3s include the opening cysteine and the closing phenylalanine or tryptophan. The D gene is left open where the match is weak. Clone size appears in some rows only: once, few, many, or a class for an expanded clone.

v_call	j_call	clone_size	d_call	cdr3_nt	cdr3_aa
TRBV2	TRBJ2-5	.	TRBD1	TGTGCCAGCAGCGTGACAGGGGAATTTCAAGAGACCCAGTACTTC	CASSVTGEFQETQYF
TRBV10-3	TRBJ2-3	.	TRBD2	TGTGCCATCAGTGACCTAGCGGGGGGTGGAACAGATACGCAGTATTTT	CAISDLAGGGTDTQYF
TRBV28	TRBJ2-3	.	TRBD2	TGTGCCAGCAGAGACGGGGGGGGCACAGATACGCAGTATTTT	CASRDGGGTDTQYF
TRBV10-3	TRBJ2-7	few	TRBD2	TGTGCCATCAGTGAGTTGGGAAGCGGGATTGTACTATACGAGCAGTACTTC	CAISELGSGIVLYEQYF
TRBV6-5	TRBJ2-1	.	.	TGTGCCAGCAGTTACAGTTTCCAGGGGCCCTACAATGAGCAGTTCTTC	CASSYSFQGPYNEQFF
TRBV19	TRBJ1-2	.	.	TGTGCCAGTAGAGACACAGGGTACTATGGCTACACCTTC	CASRDTGYYGYTF
TRBV29-1	TRBJ2-1	.	.	TGCAGCGTTGAGTCGCAGGGTCGGGTCAATGAGCAGTTCTTC	CSVESQGRVNEQFF
TRBV4-2	TRBJ2-1	.	.	TGTGCCAGCAGTCCCGACGTGGGAGACGAGCAGTTCTTC	CASSPDVGDEQFF
TRBV4-2	TRBJ2-3	.	.	TGTGCCAGCAGGGGGGCAGGGGGCACAGATACGCAGTATTTT	CASRGAGGTDTQYF
TRBV11-3	TRBJ2-2	.	TRBD1	TGTGCCAGCAGCTCGGGACAGGGGGCAGCCGGGGAGCTGTTTTTT	CASSSGQGAAGELFF
TRBV7-2	TRBJ2-1	.	.	TGTGCCAGCAGCTTAGGAGCCGCCAATGAGCAGTTCTTC	CASSLGAANEQFF
TRBV11-2	TRBJ2-3	.	TRBD2	TGTGCCAGCGGACCGGGACTAGCAGGTTCGGATACGCAGTATTTT	CASGPGLAGSDTQYF
TRBV11-3	TRBJ2-1	.	TRBD1	TGTGCCAGCAGCCTCCGGACAGGGGCCAATGAGCAGTTCTTC	CASSLRTGANEQFF
TRBV5-6	TRBJ1-2	.	.	TGTGCCAGCAGCTTGAACCAACAGGGCTCGGGGGGCTACACCTTC	CASSLNQQGSGGYTF
TRBV7-8	TRBJ2-7	.	TRBD2	TGTGCCAGCAGCAAGACCCGACTAGCGGATCCCTACGAGCAGTACTTC	CASSKTRLADPYEQYF
TRBV6-5	TRBJ2-3	.	.	TGTGCCAGCAGTTACTCCCCTGACGGGGAAGATACGCAGTATTTT	CASSYSPDGEDTQYF
TRBV7-9	TRBJ2-7	.	.	TGTGCCAGCGCGTGGGGGCGCGAGCAGTACTTC	CASAWGREQYF
TRBV5-1	TRBJ2-7	.	.	TGCGCCAGCAGCTTGGGAATCGGGATCTCCTACGAGCAGTACTTC	CASSLGIGISYEQYF
TRBV28	TRBJ1-2	.	.	TGTGCCAGCCGTACAGGGAGTTCTAACTATGGCTACACCTTC	CASRTGSSNYGYTF
TRBV4-1	TRBJ2-3	.	.	TGCGCCAGCAGCCCCTCCTGGGGGGGGCGCACAGATACGCAGTATTTT	CASSPSWGGRTDTQYF
TRBV11-2	TRBJ1-5	.	.	TGTGCCAGCAGTTCCCAGGGTTATCAGCCCCAGCATTTT	CASSSQGYQPQHF
TRBV6-5	TRBJ2-3	.	TRBD2	TGTGCCAGCAGTTTGCGGGGGGGCCTAGATACGCAGTATTTT	CASSLRGGLDTQYF
TRBV10-1	TRBJ1-6	.	.	TGCGCCAGCAGCCAGCCGACAGAGAAAAATTCACCCCTCCACTTT	CASSQPTEKNSPLHF
TRBV19	TRBJ1-2	.	.	TGTGCCAGTAGGCGAAAATCCGGGGGGCGCCCGGATGGCTACACCTTC	CASRRKSGGRPDGYTF
TRBV9	TRBJ2-3	.	TRBD2	TGTGCCAGCACCAAATGGGGGGCGGGAGGGAGCACAGATACGCAGTATTTT	CASTKWGAGGSTDTQYF
TRBV4-3	TRBJ1-6	.	.	TGCGCCAGCAGCCAAGGTCTGCCCGAGGGCTCCTATAATTCACCCCTCCACTTT	CASSQGLPEGSYNSPLHF
TRBV28	TRBJ2-5	.	.	TGTGCCAGCAGTCGACATATCCCGGGGGTGCAGTACTTC	CASSRHIPGVQYF
TRBV28	TRBJ1-5	.	.	TGTGCCAGCAGTTTTCAGGGGAGCTATAGCAATCAGCCCCAGCATTTT	CASSFQGSYSNQPQHF
TRBV29-1	TRBJ1-5	.	.	TGCAGCGTTCTACTACAGGGCGGGTACGGTCAGCCCCAGCATTTT	CSVLLQGGYGQPQHF
TRBV11-3	TRBJ2-1	.	TRBD1	TGTGCCAGCAGCTTAGGGGACAGGGGCTACAATGAGCAGTTCTTC	CASSLGDRGYNEQFF
TRBV6-5	TRBJ2-7	.	.	TGTGCCAGCAGTTACGTAAACCAGGCTGCCTCCTACGAGCAGTACTTC	CASSYVNQAASYEQYF
TRBV7-2	TRBJ1-5	.	.	TGTGCCAGCAGCTTGGCTGCGGGGCTTGATCAGCCCCAGCATTTT	CASSLAAGLDQPQHF
TRBV7-6	TRBJ2-5	.	.	TGTGCCAGCAGCTTTGGGGGGTATGAGACCCAGTACTTC	CASSFGGYETQYF
TRBV2	TRBJ1-1	.	TRBD1	TGTGCCAGCAGTGAAACCGGGACAGGCGTCACTGAAGCTTTCTTT	CASSETGTGVTEAFF
TRBV4-1	TRBJ1-2	.	.	TGCGCCAGCAGCCAAGGGGCAGAGAAGTTCTATGGCTACACCTTC	CASSQGAEKFYGYTF
TRBV7-3	TRBJ1-1	.	.	TGTGCCAGCAGCCCGGGGACTGCGAACACTGAAGCTTTCTTT	CASSPGTANTEAFF
TRBV11-2	TRBJ2-7	.	TRBD2	TGTGCCAGCAGCTCCCTAGCGTCGACTAGCGGGAGGCCCGCCTACGAGCAGTACTTC	CASSSLASTSGRPAYEQYF
TRBV9	TRBJ1-5	.	TRBD1	TGTGCCAGCAGCCCCGGGACAGTTAGCAGTCAGCCCCAGCATTTT	CASSPGTVSSQPQHF
TRBV19	TRBJ1-2	.	.	TGTGCCAGTGGTCCGGGGACTAACACCTTC	CASGPGTNTF
TRBV28	TRBJ2-7	.	.	TGTGCCAGCAGGGGAGTACCCACTTCCCCCTCTACTGGGCAGTACTTC	CASRGVPTSPSTGQYF
TRBV30	TRBJ2-3	few	TRBD2	TGTGCCTGGAGGGGGGGACTAGGGACCACAGATACGCAGTATTTT	CAWRGGLGTTDTQYF
TRBV19	TRBJ1-1	.	TRBD1	TGTGCCAGTAGTCCACGGGACAGGGGAGCGGTAAACACTGAAGCTTTCTTT	CASSPRDRGAVNTEAFF
TRBV6-5	TRBJ1-5	.	TRBD1	TGTGCCAGCAGCTCATACAGGGGCAGCCAGCCCCAGCATTTT	CASSSYRGSQPQHF
TRBV7-7	TRBJ2-3	.	TRBD2	TGTGCTAGCAGCCGAGGACTAGCGGGATCAGATACGCAGTATTTT	CASSRGLAGSDTQYF
TRBV30	TRBJ1-5	.	.	TGTGCCTGGAGTGGTGGGCTTTCCGGCAATCAGCCCCAGCATTTT	CAWSGGLSGNQPQHF
TRBV5-4	TRBJ2-7	few	.	TGTGCCAGCAGCGCTGGCGGCGGTTCCTACGAGCAGTACTTC	CASSAGGGSYEQYF